Listed below are T cell receptor beta chains from one sample, sequenced in a study of T cell responses to AZD1222 COVID-19 vaccine. The repertoire was sequenced with immunoSEQ multiplex PCR; TCRdb's copy has only in-frame clones and lacks some. Of 50,000 to 70,000 clones in the sample, roughly 85% are singletons; the top ten hold approximately 19%. The source was peripheral blood, collected on day 0 of MenACWY control vaccination. The origin of the receptors is an adult in good health. The CDR3 runs from the conserved cysteine through the conserved F or W. A D gene is named only where the DNA matches it firmly. The size field is filled for only some rows; it gives once, few, many or a size class.

>TRBV7-2|TRBJ1-5|-|-
CASSLVSTGLYSNQPQHF
TGTGCCAGCAGCTTAGTGAGCACGGGGCTTTATAGCAATCAGCCCCAGCATTTT
>TRBV29-1|TRBJ2-5|-|few
CSATVNTGAQYF
TGCAGCGCTACGGTAAACACGGGCGCCCAGTACTTC
>TRBV28|TRBJ1-4|TRBD1|-
CASSYDFGTGATNEKLFF
TGTGCCAGCAGCTACGATTTCGGGACAGGAGCAACTAATGAAAAACTGTTTTTT
>TRBV3-1/TRBV3-2|TRBJ2-2|TRBD2|-
CASSPDPGGSRAGELFF
TGTGCCAGCAGCCCGGATCCGGGGGGGAGTAGAGCCGGGGAGCTGTTTTTT
>TRBV5-1|TRBJ1-6|-|-
CASSWGGHVDNSPLHF
TGCGCCAGCAGCTGGGGAGGACACGTTGATAATTCACCCCTCCACTTT
>TRBV27|TRBJ2-1|TRBD2|-
CASSPLTSGSANEQFF
TGTGCCAGCAGCCCTTTGACTAGCGGGTCGGCCAATGAGCAGTTCTTC
>TRBV11-2|TRBJ2-7|-|-
CASSFSRYEQYF
TGTGCCAGCAGCTTCAGCCGCTACGAGCAGTACTTC
>TRBV11-1|TRBJ2-7|-|few
CASSLYRGAHYEQYF
TGTGCCAGCAGCCTCTATCGTGGGGCCCACTACGAGCAGTACTTC
>TRBV19|TRBJ1-5|-|-
CASSRGNQPQHF
TGTGCCAGTAGTAGGGGGAATCAGCCCCAGCATTTT
>TRBV4-3|TRBJ1-6|-|medium-sized
CASSQGRGRNSPLHF
TGCGCCAGCAGCCAAGGCAGGGGTAGGAATTCACCCCTCCACTTT
>TRBV28|TRBJ2-7|-|-
CASSLVVGYEQYF
TGTGCCAGCAGCCTCGTCGTCGGCTACGAGCAGTACTTC
>TRBV27|TRBJ1-2|-|once
CASRSNRVGDGYTF
TGTGCCAGCAGGTCTAACAGGGTGGGAGATGGCTACACCTTC
>TRBV29-1|TRBJ1-1|-|-
CSVEEARGATEAFF
TGCAGCGTTGAAGAAGCCAGGGGAGCGACTGAAGCTTTCTTT
>TRBV5-1|TRBJ2-1|TRBD1|-
CASRPGTEGEQFF
TGCGCCAGCAGACCCGGGACAGAGGGTGAGCAGTTCTTC
>TRBV7-9|TRBJ1-3|-|-
CASSRDNRGNTIYF
TGTGCCAGCAGCCGCGACAATCGCGGAAACACCATATATTTT
>TRBV6-4|TRBJ2-2|-|-
CASSDNPSTGELFF
TGTGCCAGCAGTGATAACCCCAGCACCGGGGAGCTGTTTTTT
>TRBV4-3|TRBJ2-5|TRBD2|-
CASSRTSGTGETQYF
TGCGCCAGCAGTAGGACTAGCGGGACTGGAGAGACCCAGTACTTC
>TRBV5-4|TRBJ2-3|TRBD2|-
CASSLYAGGGTDTQYF
TGTGCCAGCAGCTTGTACGCGGGAGGGGGCACAGATACGCAGTATTTT
>TRBV7-6|TRBJ2-7|-|-
CASSLGADFHYEQYF
TGTGCCAGCAGCTTAGGGGCAGACTTCCACTACGAGCAGTACTTC
>TRBV7-6|TRBJ1-3|-|once
CASSLGQGRGNTIYF
TGTGCCAGCAGCTTAGGTCAGGGCAGAGGAAACACCATATATTTT
>TRBV29-1|TRBJ2-7|TRBD2|medium-sized
CSVETLLAGFYEQYF
TGCAGCGTTGAAACCCTACTAGCGGGATTCTACGAGCAGTACTTC
>TRBV2|TRBJ2-7|TRBD1|-
CASTIFGTGAYEQYF
TGTGCCAGCACCATTTTCGGGACAGGCGCCTACGAGCAGTACTTC
>TRBV11-3|TRBJ2-5|-|-
CASSSGRDQETQYF
TGTGCCAGCAGCTCCGGACGGGACCAAGAGACCCAGTACTTC
>TRBV7-3|TRBJ2-7|TRBD1|-
CASSSGHRGRYEQYF
TGTGCCAGCAGCTCAGGCCACAGGGGGCGCTACGAGCAGTACTTC
>TRBV7-6|TRBJ2-3|TRBD2|-
CASSRTTTSGSTDTQYF
TGTGCCAGCAGTCGAACCACGACTAGCGGGAGCACAGATACGCAGTATTTT